Each of the 11 T cell receptor beta chains below was sequenced from the same sample in a study of blood T cell repertoires in COVID-19. The table came from immunoSEQ multiplex PCR; TCRdb's copy has only in-frame clones and leaves some out. Here the sample spans 55,000 to 80,000 clones, approximately 91% being singletons. Material: peripheral blood. The origin of the receptors is a human donor in a cohort sampled during active COVID-19.

This clone occurred once. The V gene is TRBV7-2, the J gene TRBJ1-3; no reliable D call. The V gene's germline CDR1 is SGHTA and CDR2 FQGNSA. V lost 5 bases to trimming and J lost 1 base, with 15 bases between them. This CDR3 is built from 16 residues. DNA for the CDR3: TGTGCCAGCAGCCCCTCGATGGCAACATCTGGAAACACCATATATTTT. The encoded protein is CASSPSMATSGNTIYF.

V is TRBV7-9 and J is TRBJ2-6, with TRBD1 identical over 8 bases. The CDR3 covers 17 residues. Germline-derived CDR1 and CDR2 are SEHNR and FQNEAQ (reference sequence). Trimming at V came to 7 bases and at J to 4 bases, leaving 12 bases not matched to a gene. The CDR3 coding sequence is TGTGCCAGCACTCCTCCTCAGGGGGCGCCCGGGGCCAACGTCCTGACTTTC. Translating gives CASTPPQGAPGANVLTF.

This chain links TRBV3-1 (or the pseudogene TRBV3-2) with TRBJ1-5; TRBD1 matches at 10 bases. The junction had 6 bases not matched to a gene; V was cut back by 4 bases and J by 6 bases. This CDR3 is 15 amino acids long. The germline V gene has CDR1 LGHDT and CDR2 YNNKEL (reference sequence). CDR3 in DNA: TGTGCCAGCAGCCGTGGACAGGGGGGTGGTCAGCCCCAGCATTTT. It is translated as CASSRGQGGGQPQHF.

The chain joins TRBV5-4 to TRBJ1-4; 7 nucleotides align to TRBD1. Germline CDR1 is SGHNT and CDR2 is YYREEE (reference sequence). The CDR3 contains 14 residues. V lost 4 bases and J lost 4; bases outside the gene matches: 4. CDR3 loop: CASSISGGNEKLFF. DNA of the CDR3: TGTGCCAGCAGCATATCAGGGGGTAATGAAAAACTGTTTTTT.

In this sample, this clone turned up once. The chain combines TRBV11-2 with TRBJ2-3; 13 bases fit TRBD2. Germline loops: CDR1 SGHAT, CDR2 FQNNGV. This CDR3 spans 17 amino acids. With 5 bases clipped from V and 2 bases from J, the junction kept 7 bases outside the gene matches. Here the CDR3 DNA reads TGTGCCAGCAGCGCTCGACTAGCGGGAGGCTTCACAGATACGCAGTATTTT. Encoded protein: CASSARLAGGFTDTQYF. Using reference TRBV11-2 and TRBJ2-3 for the parts outside the CDR3, the full variable domain is EAGVAQSPRYKIIEKRQSVAFWCNPISGHATLYWYQQILGQGPKLLIQFQNNGVVDDSQLPKDRFSAERLKGVDSTLKIQPAKLEDSAVYLCASSARLAGGFTDTQYFGPGTRLTVL.

The V and J genes are TRBV24-1 and TRBJ1-5; D is undetermined. Trimming removed 5 bases from V and 7 bases from J, with 17 bases in between. The CDR3 is 15 amino acids. Per the germline V gene, CDR1 is KGHDR and CDR2 is SFDVKD. The CDR3 DNA sequence: TGTGCCACCAGTGCCACGGGGAACCCGGGACAGCCCCAGCATTTT. Protein: CATSATGNPGQPQHF.

J is TRBJ2-1 and V is TRBV9; TRBD2 aligns across 8 bases. There are 18 residues in the CDR3. In germline, CDR1 is SGDLS, CDR2 YYNGEE. The trim removed 3 bases at V and 0 bases at J, leaving 11 bases unmatched. CDR3 DNA sequence: TGTGCCAGCAGCGAGCGTTGGACTAGCAGCCCCTCCTACAATGAGCAGTTCTTC. Translating it yields CASSERWTSSPSYNEQFF.

The chain is built from TRBV5-1 and TRBJ1-3; D ambiguous. Germline CDR1 and CDR2: SGHRS and YFSETQ. V was pared by 0 bases and J by 3 bases, with 13 bases between. The CDR3 extends over 16 amino acids. Here the CDR3 DNA reads TGCGCCAGCAGCTTGGCTCCAGTAAACGATGGAAACACCATATATTTT. Its translation: CASSLAPVNDGNTIYF.

V and J are TRBV9 and TRBJ1-3; the D gene is possibly TRBD1 (5 bases). V was shortened by 2 bases and J by 4 bases, with 13 bases between the two germline ends. Germline V gene data show CDR1 as SGDLS and CDR2 as YYNGEE. The CDR3 loop spans 15 amino acids. CDR3 DNA sequence: TGTGCCAGCAGCGTGGGGCCACTCTCCGGAAACACCATATATTTT. Amino acids: CASSVGPLSGNTIYF.

The J gene is TRBJ2-7, the V gene TRBV7-2, with a possible D match to TRBD1 (7 bases). Germline CDR1 SGHTA, CDR2 FQGNSA. The V and J ends lost 0 bases and 3 bases respectively, with 12 bases between them. The CDR3 sequence is 15 residues long. CDR3 loop: CASSLARDSYYEQYF. The CDR3 DNA reads as TGTGCCAGCAGCTTAGCGCGGGACAGTTACTACGAGCAGTACTTC.

The chain couples TRBV5-3 to TRBJ2-2; 13 nucleotides align to TRBD2. TRBV5-3 is annotated as an ORF whose role is uncertain. With V trimmed by 4 bases and J by 2 bases, 8 bases remained unmatched. CDR3 length equals 18 residues. CDR3 protein: CARSRAGLAGRNTGELFF. Here the CDR3 DNA reads TGTGCCAGAAGCCGGGCGGGACTAGCGGGACGCAACACCGGGGAGCTGTTTTTT.